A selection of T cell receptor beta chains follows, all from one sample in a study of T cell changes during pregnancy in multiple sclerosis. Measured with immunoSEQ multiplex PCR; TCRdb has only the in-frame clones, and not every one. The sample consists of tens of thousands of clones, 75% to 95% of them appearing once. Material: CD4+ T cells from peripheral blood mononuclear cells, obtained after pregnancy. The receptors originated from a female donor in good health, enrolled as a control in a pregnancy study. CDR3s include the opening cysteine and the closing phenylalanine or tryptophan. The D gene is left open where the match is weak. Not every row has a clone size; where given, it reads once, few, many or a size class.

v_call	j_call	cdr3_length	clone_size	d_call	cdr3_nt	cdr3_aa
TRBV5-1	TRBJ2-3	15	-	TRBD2	TGCGCCAGCAGTTCCAGCGGGAGGGGATCAGATACGCAGTATTTT	CASSSSGRGSDTQYF
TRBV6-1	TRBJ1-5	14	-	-	TGTGCCAGCAGGAGGATGGGTGTAAATCAGCCCCAGCATTTT	CASRRMGVNQPQHF
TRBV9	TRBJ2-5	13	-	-	TGTGCCAGCAGCGTGGCGGGGAGAGAGACCCAGTACTTC	CASSVAGRETQYF
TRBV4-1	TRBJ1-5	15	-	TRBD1	TGCGCCAGCAGCCACGCCGACAGGGAGAATCAGCCCCAGCATTTT	CASSHADRENQPQHF
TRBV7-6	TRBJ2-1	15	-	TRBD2	TGTGCCAGCAGCTTAGTAGCGGGGCCAGACAATGAGCAGTTCTTC	CASSLVAGPDNEQFF
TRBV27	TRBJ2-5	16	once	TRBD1	TGTGCCAGCAGCCCGAGGGAGGGACAGGGCCGGAAGACCCAGTACTTC	CASSPREGQGRKTQYF
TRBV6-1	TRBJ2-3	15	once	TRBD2	TGTGCCAGCAGCCCCGGGACTAGCGGGAAAGATACGCAGTATTTT	CASSPGTSGKDTQYF
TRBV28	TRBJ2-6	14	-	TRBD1	TGTGCCAGAAACAGGGGCTTTGGGGCCAACGTCCTGACTTTC	CARNRGFGANVLTF
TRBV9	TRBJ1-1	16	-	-	TGTGCCAGCAGCGTAGTCGGGATTAAAAAGGACACTGAAGCTTTCTTT	CASSVVGIKKDTEAFF
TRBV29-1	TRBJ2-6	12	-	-	TGCAGCGTTCAGTCTGGGGCCAACGTCCTGACTTTC	CSVQSGANVLTF
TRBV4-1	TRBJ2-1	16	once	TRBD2	TGCGCCAGCAGCCAAGCCGGCGGGAGGGCCAAGAATGAGCAGTTCTTC	CASSQAGGRAKNEQFF
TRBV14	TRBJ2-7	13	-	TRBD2	TGTGCCAGCAGCGCATTGGCGGGAGGCGAGCAGTACTTC	CASSALAGGEQYF
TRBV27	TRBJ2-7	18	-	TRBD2	TGTGCCAGCAGTCTAACTGCCCCGGGAGGCAGCAGCTCCTACGAGCAGTACTTC	CASSLTAPGGSSSYEQYF